The following is a T cell receptor beta chain sequence with its context. What it recognizes is unknown. CD8 cells classed as naive were CD45RO-negative and positively selected for CCR7, excluding terminally differentiated effector memory CD45RA+ cells. This CDR3 is built from 18 residues. Germline V lookup: CDR1 SGHRS, CDR2 YFSETQ. V gave up 5 bases and J gave up 0 bases; unmatched junction bases: 8. Libraries were prepared by immunoSEQ multiplex PCR; TCRdb keeps only in-frame clonotypes and omits some of them. The table records roughly 2,000,000 clones, roughly 94% of them present only once. This specimen comes from a study of shared clonotypes between healthy human individuals. Study-level background: With ages of 18 to 49, the donors were two women and a few men.

Overall study results and limits: Relative to their counterparts shared across all four donors, non-shared clonotypes exhibited diminished generation probabilities.

The sequence came from a man aged 18 to 35 in good health. The specimen sequenced was naive CD8+ T cells sorted from blood. V usage is TRBV5-1 and J usage is TRBJ2-7, with 16 bases aligning to TRBD2. CDR3 protein: CASRPSGTSGRGSYEQYF. The CDR3 nucleotides are TGCGCCAGCAGACCCTCCGGGACTAGCGGGAGGGGCTCCTACGAGCAGTACTTC.